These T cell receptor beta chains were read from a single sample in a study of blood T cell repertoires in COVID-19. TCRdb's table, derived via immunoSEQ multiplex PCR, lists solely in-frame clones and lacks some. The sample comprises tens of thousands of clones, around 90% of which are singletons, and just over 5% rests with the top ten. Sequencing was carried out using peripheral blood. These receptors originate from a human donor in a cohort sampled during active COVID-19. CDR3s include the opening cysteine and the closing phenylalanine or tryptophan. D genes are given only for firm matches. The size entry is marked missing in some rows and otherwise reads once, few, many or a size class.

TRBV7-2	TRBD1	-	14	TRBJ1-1	TGTGCCAGCAGCTTAGTTGGGGAACAGGGGTTAGCTTTCTTT	CASSLVGEQGLAFF
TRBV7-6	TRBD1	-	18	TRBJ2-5	TGTGCCAGCAGCTTAAAGTACCCGGGACAGGGTGTTGGGGAGACCCAGTACTTC	CASSLKYPGQGVGETQYF
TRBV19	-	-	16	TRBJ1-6	TGTGCCAGTAGTACTTCCGGGACTGGGGATAATTCACCCCTCCACTTT	CASSTSGTGDNSPLHF
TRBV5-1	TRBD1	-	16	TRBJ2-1	TGCGCCAGCAGCTTCATTCCCGGGACAGGGAACAATGAGCAGTTCTTC	CASSFIPGTGNNEQFF
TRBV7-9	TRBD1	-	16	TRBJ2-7	TGTGCCAGCAGTCAAGGGGACAGGACAGGGAACTACGAGCAGTACTTC	CASSQGDRTGNYEQYF
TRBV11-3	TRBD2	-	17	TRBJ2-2	TGTGCCAGCAGCGATAAGGCCCAGCGGGGGAACACCGGGGAGCTGTTTTTT	CASSDKAQRGNTGELFF
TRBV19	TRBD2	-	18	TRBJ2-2	TGTGCCAGTAGTATCACGTTTACAACTAGCGGGATCACCGGGGAGCTGTTTTTT	CASSITFTTSGITGELFF
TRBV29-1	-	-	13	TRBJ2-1	TGCAGTCACCCGTCCGGGGGTTTCTATGAGCAGTTCTTC	CSHPSGGFYEQFF
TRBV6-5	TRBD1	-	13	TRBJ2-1	TGTGCCAGCAGTTGGACAGGGGATTTTGAGCAGTTCTTC	CASSWTGDFEQFF
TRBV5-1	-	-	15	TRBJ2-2	TGCGCCAGCAGCGCAGACAGCTCGAACACCGGGGAGCTGTTTTTT	CASSADSSNTGELFF
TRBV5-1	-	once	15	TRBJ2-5	TGCGCCAGCAGCTTCGCCCCAGGGTTGAGAGAGACCCAGTACTTC	CASSFAPGLRETQYF
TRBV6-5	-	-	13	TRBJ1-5	TGTGCCAGCGGGGACATTAGCAATCAGCCCCAGCATTTT	CASGDISNQPQHF
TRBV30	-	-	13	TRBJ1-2	TGTGCCTGGAGTGCGGGAATTAACTATGGCTACACCTTC	CAWSAGINYGYTF
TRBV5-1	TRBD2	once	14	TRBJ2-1	TGCGCCAGCAGCGCGGGACTAGCGGGAGGGGTGCAGTTCTTC	CASSAGLAGGVQFF
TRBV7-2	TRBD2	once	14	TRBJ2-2	TGTGCCAGCAGCTATCTGCGGGGGATCGGGGAGCTGTTTTTT	CASSYLRGIGELFF
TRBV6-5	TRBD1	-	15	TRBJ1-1	TGTGCCAGCAGTTCTCACGGGACAGGGGCCACTGAAGCTTTCTTT	CASSSHGTGATEAFF
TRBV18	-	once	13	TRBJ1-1	TGTGCCAGCTCCCCCCAGTCCCAGGGCGAAGCTTTCTTT	CASSPQSQGEAFF
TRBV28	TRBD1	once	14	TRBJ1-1	TGTGCCAGCAGTCCTCCGACAGGGGGCGGTGAAGCTTTCTTT	CASSPPTGGGEAFF
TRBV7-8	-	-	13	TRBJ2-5	TGTGCCAGCAGCGCCAACAGGGAAGAGACCCAGTACTTC	CASSANREETQYF
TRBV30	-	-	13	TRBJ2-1	TGTGCCTGGAGTTGGGAGACTTACAATGAGCAGTTCTTC	CAWSWETYNEQFF
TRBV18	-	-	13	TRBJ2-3	TGTGCCAGCTCTCCAGAGCAGGCAGATACGCAGTATTTT	CASSPEQADTQYF
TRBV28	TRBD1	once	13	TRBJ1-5	TGTGCCAGCAGCGACAGGGGGCTTCAGCCCCAGCATTTT	CASSDRGLQPQHF
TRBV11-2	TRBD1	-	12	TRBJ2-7	TGTGCCAGCAGCGTAGTGCCGGGACAGGGGTACTTC	CASSVVPGQGYF
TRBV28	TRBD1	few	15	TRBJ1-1	TGTGCCAGCAGTCCCTCGGGACAGATGAACACTGAAGCTTTCTTT	CASSPSGQMNTEAFF